The count of the clone carrying this T cell receptor (beta chain) is one. This sample was taken from a study of resident and recirculating memory T cells in vitiligo. Per the germline V gene, CDR1 is SGHKS and CDR2 is YYEKEE (reference sequence). V was pared by 0 bases and J by 12 bases, with 16 bases of the junction left unmatched. CDR3 length equals 17 residues. Generated by immunoSEQ multiplex PCR, the TCRdb table keeps only in-frame clones and is missing some. The table lists 72,000 or so clones, 92% of them singletons, with about 4.8% in the top ten. The sequenced sample was blood. The sequence derives from a male donor with vitiligo. V usage is TRBV5-5 and J usage is TRBJ2-1; 9 nucleotides agree with TRBD2. CDR3 sequence reads: CASSLDGLAGSEVRQFF. DNA for the CDR3: TGTGCCAGCAGCTTGGATGGGCTAGCGGGAAGTGAGGTTAGGCAGTTCTTC. The complete variable domain, with remaining parts taken from reference TRBV5-5 and TRBJ2-1, reads DAGVTQSPTHLIKTRGQQVTLRCSPISGHKSVSWYQQVLGQGPQFIFQYYEKEERGRGNFPDRFSARQFPNYSSELNVNALLLGDSALYLCASSLDGLAGSEVRQFFGPGTRLTVL.